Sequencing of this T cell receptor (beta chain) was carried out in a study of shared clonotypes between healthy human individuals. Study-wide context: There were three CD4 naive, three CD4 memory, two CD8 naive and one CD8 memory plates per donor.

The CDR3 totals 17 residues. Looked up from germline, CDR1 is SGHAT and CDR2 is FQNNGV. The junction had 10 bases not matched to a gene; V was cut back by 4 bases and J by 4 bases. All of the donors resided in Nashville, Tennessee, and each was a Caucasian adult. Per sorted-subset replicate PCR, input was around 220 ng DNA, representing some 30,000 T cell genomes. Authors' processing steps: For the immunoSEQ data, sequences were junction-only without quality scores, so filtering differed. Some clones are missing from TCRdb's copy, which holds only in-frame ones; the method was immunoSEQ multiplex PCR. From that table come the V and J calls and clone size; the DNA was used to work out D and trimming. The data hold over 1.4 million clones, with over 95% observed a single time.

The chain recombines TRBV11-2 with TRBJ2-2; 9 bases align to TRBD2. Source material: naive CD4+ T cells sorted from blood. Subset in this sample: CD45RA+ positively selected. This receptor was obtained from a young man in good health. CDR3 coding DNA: TGTGCCAGCAGCTACCAAAGGGGACTAGCCGTCACCGGGGAGCTGTTTTTT. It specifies CASSYQRGLAVTGELFF.